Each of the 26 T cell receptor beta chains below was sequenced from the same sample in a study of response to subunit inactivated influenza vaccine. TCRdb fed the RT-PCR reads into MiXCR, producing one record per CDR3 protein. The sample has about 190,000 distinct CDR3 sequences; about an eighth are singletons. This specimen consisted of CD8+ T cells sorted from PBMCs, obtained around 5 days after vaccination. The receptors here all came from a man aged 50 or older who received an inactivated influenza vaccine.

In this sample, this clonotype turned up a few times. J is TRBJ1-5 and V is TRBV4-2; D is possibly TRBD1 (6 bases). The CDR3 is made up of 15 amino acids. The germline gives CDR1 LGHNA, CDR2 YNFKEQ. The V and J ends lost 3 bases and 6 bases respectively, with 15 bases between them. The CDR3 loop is CASSQVRGAGQPQHF. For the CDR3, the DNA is TGTGCCAGCAGCCAGGTGAGGGGGGCAGGTCAGCCCCAGCATTTT.

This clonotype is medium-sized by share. DNA for the CDR3: TGTGCCAGCAGCTTAACGTTAAGGGCAGGCTGGGATAATTCACCCCTCCACTTT. This gives the protein CASSLTLRAGWDNSPLHF. The V call is TRBV7-3, the J call TRBJ1-6; D is ambiguous. The V end lost 0 bases, the J end lost 5 bases, and 17 bases lay between the germline ends. The CDR3 consists of 18 residues. CDR1 and CDR2 from the germline V gene are SGHTA and FQGTGA.

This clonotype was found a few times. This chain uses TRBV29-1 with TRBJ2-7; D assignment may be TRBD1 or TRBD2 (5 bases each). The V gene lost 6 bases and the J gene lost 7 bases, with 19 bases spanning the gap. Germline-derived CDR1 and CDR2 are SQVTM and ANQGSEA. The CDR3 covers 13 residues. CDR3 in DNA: TGCAGCGTCTCCATCCGGGACGTGATGGAGCAGTACTTC. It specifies CSVSIRDVMEQYF.

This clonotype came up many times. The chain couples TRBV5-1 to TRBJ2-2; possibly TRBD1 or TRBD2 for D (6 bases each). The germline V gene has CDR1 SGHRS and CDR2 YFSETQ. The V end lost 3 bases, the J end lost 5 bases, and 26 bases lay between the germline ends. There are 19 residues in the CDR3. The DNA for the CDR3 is TGCGCCAGCAGCTCACCGGGGGCTAGCGCCGATCGGGGGACCGGGGAGCTGTTTTTT. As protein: CASSSPGASADRGTGELFF. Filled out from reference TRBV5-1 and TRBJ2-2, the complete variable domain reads KAGVTQTPRYLIKTRGQQVTLSCSPISGHRSVSWYQQTPGQGLQFLFEYFSETQRNKGNFPGRFSGRQFSNSRSEMNVSTLELGDSALYLCASSSPGASADRGTGELFFGEGSRLTVL.

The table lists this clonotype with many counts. CDR3 sequence reads: CASSLGWEANGYSPLHF. The CDR3, as DNA: TGTGCCAGCAGCTTAGGGTGGGAAGCCAACGGCTACTCACCCCTCCACTTT. This chain connects TRBV7-9 to TRBJ1-6; D is unclear. The CDR3 totals 17 residues. The V gene's germline CDR1 is SEHNR and CDR2 FQNEAQ (reference sequence). V gave up 1 base and J gave up 10 bases, with 20 bases separating them.

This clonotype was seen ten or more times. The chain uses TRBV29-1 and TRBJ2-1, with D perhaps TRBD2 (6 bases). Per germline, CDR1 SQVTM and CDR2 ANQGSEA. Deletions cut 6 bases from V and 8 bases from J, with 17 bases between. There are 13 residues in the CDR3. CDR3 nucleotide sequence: TGCAGCGTCGAGAGGTTTACTAGCTATGAGCAGTTCTTC. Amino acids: CSVERFTSYEQFF.

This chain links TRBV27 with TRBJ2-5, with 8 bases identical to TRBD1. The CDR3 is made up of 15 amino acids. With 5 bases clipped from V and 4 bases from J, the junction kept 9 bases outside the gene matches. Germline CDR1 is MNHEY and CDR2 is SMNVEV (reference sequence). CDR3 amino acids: CASSPSGGIGETQYF. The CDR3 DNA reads TGTGCCAGCAGTCCTTCAGGGGGCATCGGAGAGACCCAGTACTTC.

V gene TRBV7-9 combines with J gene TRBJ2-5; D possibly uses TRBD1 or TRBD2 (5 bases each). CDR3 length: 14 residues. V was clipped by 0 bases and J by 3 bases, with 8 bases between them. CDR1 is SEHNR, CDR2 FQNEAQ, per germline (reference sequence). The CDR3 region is CASSLAGVEETQYF. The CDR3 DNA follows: TGTGCCAGCAGCTTAGCGGGGGTGGAAGAGACCCAGTACTTC. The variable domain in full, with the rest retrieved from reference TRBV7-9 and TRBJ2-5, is DTGVSQNPRHKITKRGQNVTFRCDPISEHNRLYWYRQTLGQGPEFLTYFQNEAQLEKSRLLSDRFSAERPKGSFSTLEIQRTEQGDSAMYLCASSLAGVEETQYFGPGTRLLVL.

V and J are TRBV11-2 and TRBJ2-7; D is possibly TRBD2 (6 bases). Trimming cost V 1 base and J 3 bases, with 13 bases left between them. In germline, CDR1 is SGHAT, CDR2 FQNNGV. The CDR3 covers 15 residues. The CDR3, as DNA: TGTGCCAGCAGCTTAGGTTCGTGGAGGGGCTACGAGCAGTACTTC. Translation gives CASSLGSWRGYEQYF.

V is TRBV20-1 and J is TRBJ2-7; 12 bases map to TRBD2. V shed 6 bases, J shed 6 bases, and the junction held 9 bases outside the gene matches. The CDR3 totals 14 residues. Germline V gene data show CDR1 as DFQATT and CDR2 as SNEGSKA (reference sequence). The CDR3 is CSASRTSGILEQYF. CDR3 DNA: TGCAGTGCCAGCCGGACTAGCGGGATTCTCGAGCAGTACTTC.

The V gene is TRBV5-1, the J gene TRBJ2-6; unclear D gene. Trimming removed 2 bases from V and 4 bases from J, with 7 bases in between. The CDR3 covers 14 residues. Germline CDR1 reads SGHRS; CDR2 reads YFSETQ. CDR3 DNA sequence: TGCGCCAGCAGCTTTGACGGCGGGGCCAACGTCCTGACTTTC. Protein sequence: CASSFDGGANVLTF.

CDR3 residues: CAWNQMGVVPADTQYF. The DNA of the CDR3 is TGTGCCTGGAATCAGATGGGAGTGGTCCCTGCAGATACGCAGTATTTT. The J gene is TRBJ2-3, the V gene TRBV30; D may be TRBD2 (5 bases). V was trimmed by 4 bases and J by 4 bases, leaving 21 bases between them. The CDR3 covers 16 residues. The germline gives CDR1 GTSNPN, CDR2 SVGIG (reference sequence).

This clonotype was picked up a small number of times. CDR3: CSALRRANNEQFF. Here the CDR3 DNA reads TGCAGTGCCCTCCGTCGGGCAAACAATGAGCAGTTCTTC. The V call is TRBV20-1, the J call TRBJ2-1; no reliable D call. This CDR3 is 13 amino acids long. V was pared by 6 bases and J by 5 bases, with 14 bases between. Germline assignment: CDR1 DFQATT and CDR2 SNEGSKA (reference sequence).

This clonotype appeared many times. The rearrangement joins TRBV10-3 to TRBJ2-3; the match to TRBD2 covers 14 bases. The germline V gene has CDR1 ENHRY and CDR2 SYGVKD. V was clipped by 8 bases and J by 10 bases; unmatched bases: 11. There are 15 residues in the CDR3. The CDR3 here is CAIRWDGTSGGAQYF. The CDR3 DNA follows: TGTGCCATCCGATGGGACGGGACTAGCGGGGGTGCGCAGTATTTT.

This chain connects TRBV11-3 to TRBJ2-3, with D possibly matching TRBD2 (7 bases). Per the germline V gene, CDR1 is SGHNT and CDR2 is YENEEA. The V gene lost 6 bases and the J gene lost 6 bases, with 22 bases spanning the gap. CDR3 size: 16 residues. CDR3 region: CASRVQGAGRMDTQYF. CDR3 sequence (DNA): TGTGCCAGCAGGGTACAGGGAGCGGGGAGAATGGATACGCAGTATTTT.

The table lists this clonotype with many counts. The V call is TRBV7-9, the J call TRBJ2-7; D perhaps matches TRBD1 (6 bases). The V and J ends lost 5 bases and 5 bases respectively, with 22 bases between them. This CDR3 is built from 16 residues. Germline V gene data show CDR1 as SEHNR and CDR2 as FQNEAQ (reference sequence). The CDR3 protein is CASSPTEDRRYHEQYF. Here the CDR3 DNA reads TGTGCCAGCAGCCCTACCGAGGACAGAAGATACCACGAGCAGTACTTC.

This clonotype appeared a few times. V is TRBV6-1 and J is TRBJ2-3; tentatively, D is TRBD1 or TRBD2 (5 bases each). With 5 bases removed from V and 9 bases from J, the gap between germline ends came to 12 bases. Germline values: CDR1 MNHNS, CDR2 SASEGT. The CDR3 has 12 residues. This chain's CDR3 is CASSWGMRTQYF. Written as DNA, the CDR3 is TGTGCCAGCAGTTGGGGGATGAGGACGCAGTATTTT.

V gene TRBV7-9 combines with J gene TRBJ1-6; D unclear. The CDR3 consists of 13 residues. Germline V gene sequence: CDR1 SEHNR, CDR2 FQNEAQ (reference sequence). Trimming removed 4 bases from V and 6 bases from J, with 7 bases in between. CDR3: CASSYSPNSPLHF. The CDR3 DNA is TGTGCCAGCAGCTACAGTCCTAATTCACCCCTCCACTTT.

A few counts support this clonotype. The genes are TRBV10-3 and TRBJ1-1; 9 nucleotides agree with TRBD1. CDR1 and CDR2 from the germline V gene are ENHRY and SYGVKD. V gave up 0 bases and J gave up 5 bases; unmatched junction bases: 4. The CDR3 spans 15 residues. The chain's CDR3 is CAISESGQGQTEAFF. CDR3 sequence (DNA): TGTGCCATCAGTGAGTCTGGACAGGGGCAGACTGAAGCTTTCTTT.

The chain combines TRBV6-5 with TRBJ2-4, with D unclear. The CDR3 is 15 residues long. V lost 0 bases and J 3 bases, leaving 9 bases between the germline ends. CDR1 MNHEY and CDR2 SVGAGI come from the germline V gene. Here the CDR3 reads CASSYSGFGKNIQYF. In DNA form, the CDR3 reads TGTGCCAGCAGTTACTCGGGGTTTGGCAAAAACATTCAGTACTTC.

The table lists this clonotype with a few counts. CDR3 sequence (DNA): TGCAGTGCTAGAGTCATCGGAGACGGGTACGAGCAGTACTTC. Translating it yields CSARVIGDGYEQYF. The chain has TRBV20-1 and TRBJ2-7; D is unclear. The V end was cut by 1 base, the J end by 4 bases, with 14 bases between. The CDR3 loop spans 14 amino acids. Germline V gene data show CDR1 as DFQATT and CDR2 as SNEGSKA (reference sequence).

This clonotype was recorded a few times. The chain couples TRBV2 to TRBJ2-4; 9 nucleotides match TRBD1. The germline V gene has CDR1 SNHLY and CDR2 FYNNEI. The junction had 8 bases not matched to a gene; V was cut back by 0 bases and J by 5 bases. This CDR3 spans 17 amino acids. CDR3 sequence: CASSEAPDRGLENIQYF. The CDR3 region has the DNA TGTGCCAGCAGTGAAGCTCCCGACAGGGGGTTGGAAAACATTCAGTACTTC. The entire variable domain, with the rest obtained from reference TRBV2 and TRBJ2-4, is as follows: EPEVTQTPSHQVTQMGQEVILRCVPISNHLYFYWYRQILGQKVEFLVSFYNNEISEKSEIFDDQFSVERPDGSNFTLKIRSTKLEDSAMYFCASSEAPDRGLENIQYFGAGTRLSVL.

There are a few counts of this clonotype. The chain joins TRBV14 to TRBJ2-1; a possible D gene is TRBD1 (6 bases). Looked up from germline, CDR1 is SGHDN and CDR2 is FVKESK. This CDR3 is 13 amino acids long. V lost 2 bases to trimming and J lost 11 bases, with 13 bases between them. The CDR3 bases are TGTGCCAGCAGCCAAAGCTTCAGGGGAAAGCAGTTCTTC. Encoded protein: CASSQSFRGKQFF.

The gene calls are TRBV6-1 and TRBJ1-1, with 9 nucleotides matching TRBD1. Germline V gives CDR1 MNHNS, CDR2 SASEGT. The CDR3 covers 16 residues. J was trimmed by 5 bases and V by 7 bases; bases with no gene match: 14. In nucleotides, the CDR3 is TGTGCCAGCAATGTGAGGACAGGGGATTTCAGGACTGAAGCTTTCTTT. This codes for CASNVRTGDFRTEAFF.

DNA for the CDR3: TGTGCCAGCAGTGAGACCTTAGGCGAGCAGTACTTC. Amino acid sequence: CASSETLGEQYF. The rearrangement links TRBV25-1 to TRBJ2-7, with unresolved D. Trimming pared 3 bases from V and 6 bases from J, leaving 9 bases between. The CDR3 contains 12 residues. From germline, CDR1 is MGHDK and CDR2 SYGVNS.

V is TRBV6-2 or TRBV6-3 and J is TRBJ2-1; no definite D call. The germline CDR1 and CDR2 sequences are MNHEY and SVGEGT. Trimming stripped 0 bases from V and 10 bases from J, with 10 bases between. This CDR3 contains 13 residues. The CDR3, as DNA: TGTGCCAGCAGTTACTCCAACTCTGTCGAGCAGTTCTTC. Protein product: CASSYSNSVEQFF.